This entry is about one T cell receptor beta chain. The antigen is undetermined. The entry originates in a study of response to subunit inactivated influenza vaccine. Trimming left V 2 bases short and J 2 bases short, with 10 bases between. The germline CDR1 and CDR2 sequences are MNHEY and SVGAGI. CDR3 size: 14 residues. TCRdb recomputed calls from the RT-PCR reads with MiXCR, one row per CDR3 protein. The profile shows over 150,000 distinct CDR3 sequences, approximately 12% of them singletons. Study-level findings and limits: The authors suggested that every seasonal influenza vaccination recruits few new T cells.

The input for sequencing was CD8+ T cells sorted from PBMCs, taken about 24 months after vaccination. The TCR comes from a man aged 50-75 years who received an inactivated influenza vaccine. The chain is built from TRBV6-5 and TRBJ2-7; D is unclear. The CDR3 DNA reads TGTGCCAGCAGTTACCTGGACGGACCCTACGAGCAGTACTTC. Translated: CASSYLDGPYEQYF.